The rows below give T cell receptor beta chains drawn from one sample of a study of control samples from healthy donors and cancer patients. TCRdb's copy holds only in-frame clones and misses some; the assay was immunoSEQ multiplex PCR. The sample carries approximately 150,000 clones, 85% to 90% recorded once. The specimen was blood. The receptors here all came from a man younger than 35 in good health. CDR3s leave out the opening cysteine and the closing phenylalanine or tryptophan.

TRBJ1-6 TRBV4-3 ASSQVRDSNSPLH
TRBJ2-3 TRBV28 ASRWGSSTDTQY
TRBJ1-1 TRBV28 ASSVIITEAF
TRBJ2-3 TRBV27 ASSKRPDTQY
TRBJ2-2 TRBV27 ASSSRGRSTGELF
TRBJ1-2 TRBV7-6 ASSLTPEGQNGYT
TRBJ2-2 TRBV18 ASSPGATGNTGELF
TRBJ2-1 TRBV7-6 ASSASPLGRGVYNEQF
TRBJ1-6 TRBV5-5 ASSSGTGKNSPLH
TRBJ2-5 TRBV3-1/TRBV3-2 ASSQGYGGDKETQY
TRBJ2-5 TRBV11-2 ASSSPAQGKETQY
TRBJ1-2 TRBV19 ASSPRQSGQGYT
TRBJ2-1 TRBV2 ASRKFGGDGDNEQF
TRBJ1-2 TRBV9 ASSGTTGNNYGYT
TRBJ2-5 TRBV6-2/TRBV6-3 ASSSGPSGGQETQY
TRBJ2-3 TRBV5-4 ASSVQGAEDTQY
TRBJ2-7 TRBV21-1 ASSKAEVLY
TRBJ2-7 TRBV5-4 ASSLGGTGGDEQY
TRBJ2-2 TRBV7-2 ASSFGRGRSGELF
TRBJ2-5 TRBV30 AWSFRAAGETQY
TRBJ2-2 TRBV7-3 ASSLLSGGLGNTGELF
TRBJ1-5 TRBV18 ASSPGQGQPQH
TRBJ1-2 TRBV27 ASSPGNYGYT
TRBJ1-1 TRBV19 ASSILTGQGNTEAF
TRBJ2-7 TRBV28 ASSSRTGGIGEQY
TRBJ1-6 TRBV5-1 ASSPGLQGDSPLH
TRBJ2-2 TRBV4-3 ASSQGPLAAGELF
TRBJ2-7 TRBV6-6 ASRKTGGVNPEQY
TRBJ2-3 TRBV7-6 ASSLLAGRPDTQY
TRBJ2-1 TRBV27 ASSLVQGGEF
TRBJ1-1 TRBV3-1/TRBV3-2 ASSQGWAKNTEAF
TRBJ2-2 TRBV19 ASSIVYGNTGELF
TRBJ2-2 TRBV7-2 ASAQTTYTGELF
TRBJ1-1 TRBV5-1 ASSFERPGVGNTEAF
TRBJ1-1 TRBV7-6 ASSSRTGGNTEAF
TRBJ2-1 TRBV6-5 ASSYSTAGGHEQF
TRBJ1-2 TRBV5-6 ASRTGGRYGYT
TRBJ1-1 TRBV11-1 ASSLRGGAF
TRBJ2-1 TRBV27 ASSSFSSGGANEQF
TRBJ1-1 TRBV6-6 ASTPQGVGTEAF
TRBJ2-1 TRBV11-2 ASSSYPGTLYNEQF
TRBJ1-5 TRBV6-6 ASKGGSQPQH
TRBJ2-6 TRBV7-9 ASGRGSGANVLT
TRBJ2-5 TRBV19 ASSIMGREETQY
TRBJ1-4 TRBV18 ASSLGQGHEKLF
TRBJ1-1 TRBV30 AWSVLLGGRNTEAF
TRBJ1-1 TRBV7-2 ASSLDRNTEAF
TRBJ2-5 TRBV6-5 ASSYSTDRGLETQY
TRBJ2-7 TRBV6-2/TRBV6-3 ASSYVGQGYEQY
TRBJ2-2 TRBV30 AHGGSTGELF
TRBJ1-5 TRBV28 ASTPLEVWGREGQPQH
TRBJ2-7 TRBV5-6 ASRGGAGGVIYEQY
TRBJ1-2 TRBV15 ATSETYASAGDGYT
TRBJ1-2 TRBV7-9 ASSLNDYGYT
TRBJ1-3 TRBV30 ACSFLGGNTIY
TRBJ1-1 TRBV6-5 ASSNPGGTEAF
TRBJ2-3 TRBV3-1/TRBV3-2 ASSQGGASTDTQY
TRBJ2-4 TRBV27 ASSRQDSLAKNIQY